Given below is one TCR beta chain in context. Only in-frame clones appear in the TCRdb table, and some are missing; sequencing was by immunoSEQ multiplex PCR. The sample lists fewer than 200,000 clones, 82% seen once, with 15% to 20% in the top ten. The germline CDR1 and CDR2 sequences are KGHSH and LQKENI. V shed 4 bases and J 2 bases; nucleotides not matched to a gene: 5. This CDR3 has 15 amino acids. The data originate from a study of blood T cell repertoires in COVID-19. The receptor comes from a man aged 55 to 70 who had recovered from COVID-19. This chain uses TRBV18 with TRBJ1-3; 7 bases align to TRBD1. Sample: PBMCs or T cells enriched from blood (not recorded which). The CDR3: CASSRDQGAGNTIYF. CDR3 DNA sequence: TGTGCCAGCTCACGCGACCAGGGGGCTGGAAACACCATATATTTT. The full variable domain, completed using reference TRBV18 and TRBJ1-3, is NAGVMQNPRHLVRRRGQEARLRCSPMKGHSHVYWYRQLPEEGLKFMVYLQKENIIDESGMPKERFSAEFPKEGPSILRIQQVVRGDSAAYFCASSRDQGAGNTIYFGEGSWLTVV.